This T cell receptor beta chain was captured by sequencing in a study of blood T cell repertoires in COVID-19. Whole-study context: The origin of the acute and convalescent COVID-19 samples was the United States, Italy and Spain. PBMCs, B-cell-depleted T cells, or T cells were the source of the cDNA or gDNA that made up the material.

Assay: immunoSEQ multiplex PCR; the TCRdb copy retains only in-frame clones and omits some. This sample carries about 77,000 clones, 80% of them seen once, and the ten largest clones take around 4.8%. The CDR3 has 15 residues. Germline loops: CDR1 LNHDA, CDR2 SQIVND (reference sequence). Germline trimming cut 5 bases from V and 4 bases from J; bases unmatched to any gene: 6. This chain connects TRBV19 to TRBJ1-2, with 11 bases matching TRBD1. Sequencing was performed on peripheral blood. This clonotype was sampled from an older woman with acute or convalescent COVID-19. The CDR3 sequence: CASSPRDRGGYGYTF. In DNA, the CDR3 is TGTGCCAGTAGTCCCCGGGACAGGGGGGGCTATGGCTACACCTTC.